These T cell receptor beta chains were read from a single sample in a study of CD8 T cells in ankylosing spondylitis. A single record per CDR3 protein comes from TCRdb applying MiXCR to the 5' RACE reads. The sample holds about 300,000 distinct CDR3 sequences, roughly 12% seen once. The sample comprised blood, either unsorted or a sorted T cell fraction (not recorded which). The receptor source for this set is a female donor with ankylosing spondylitis or in good health (not recorded which). CDR3s include the opening cysteine and the closing phenylalanine or tryptophan. The D gene is left open where the match is weak. The size entry is marked missing in some rows and otherwise reads once, few, many or a size class.

. 17 TRBJ2-2 TRBV7-2 . TGTGCCAGCAGCCCGGGACCTACTCAACTGAACACCGGGGAGCTGTTTTTT CASSPGPTQLNTGELFF
. 13 TRBJ2-2 TRBV20-1 . TGCAGTGCTAGGGGACTTCACACCGGGGAGCTGTTTTTT CSARGLHTGELFF
many 16 TRBJ2-1 TRBV12-3/TRBV12-4 TRBD2 TGTGCCAGCGGACCACGGGGACTAGCGGGGGGTCATGGGGAGTTCTTC CASGPRGLAGGHGEFF
. 16 TRBJ2-3 TRBV7-2 TRBD2 TGTGCCAGCAGCCGCACTAGCGGGACGGGGAGTGATACGCAGTATTTT CASSRTSGTGSDTQYF
many 14 TRBJ1-1 TRBV5-6 . TGTGCCAGCAGCTTGGGGGGTGAGAACACTGAAGCTTTCTTT CASSLGGENTEAFF
many 16 TRBJ2-3 TRBV20-1 TRBD2 TGCAGTGCTAGTTCAATAACCGGGACTAAAACAGATACGCAGTATTTT CSASSITGTKTDTQYF
. 18 TRBJ1-1 TRBV5-6 . TGTGCCAGCAGCTTACTAGGGAGGTCGGGGGGCATGTACACTGAAGCTTTCTTT CASSLLGRSGGMYTEAFF
many 16 TRBJ2-2 TRBV5-5 . TGTGCCAGCAGCATGGACCCCTCTATCGTCGCCGGGGAGCTGTTTTTT CASSMDPSIVAGELFF
many 10 TRBJ1-2 TRBV12-3/TRBV12-4 . TGTGCCAGCAGTTTTAAAGGCTACACCTTC CASSFKGYTF
few 13 TRBJ2-7 TRBV29-1 TRBD1 TGCAGCGTTGCGGGACAGGTCCTCTACGAGCAGTACTTC CSVAGQVLYEQYF
. 14 TRBJ2-5 TRBV5-1 TRBD1 TGCGCCAGCAGTCACGGCAGGGGGAAGGAGACCCAGTACTTC CASSHGRGKETQYF
many 13 TRBJ2-2 TRBV20-1 . TGCAGTGCTAGAAAGCCACCCCCCGGGGAGCTGTTTTTT CSARKPPPGELFF